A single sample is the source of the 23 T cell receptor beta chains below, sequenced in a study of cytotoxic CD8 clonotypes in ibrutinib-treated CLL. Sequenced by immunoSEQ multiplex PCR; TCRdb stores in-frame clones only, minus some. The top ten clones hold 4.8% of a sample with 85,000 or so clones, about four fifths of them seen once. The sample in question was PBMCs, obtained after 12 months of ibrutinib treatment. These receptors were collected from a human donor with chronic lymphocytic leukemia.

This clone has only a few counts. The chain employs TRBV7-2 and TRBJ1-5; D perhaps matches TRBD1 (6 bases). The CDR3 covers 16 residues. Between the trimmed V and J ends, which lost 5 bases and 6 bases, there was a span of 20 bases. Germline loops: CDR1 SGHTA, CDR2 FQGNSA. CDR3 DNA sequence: TGTGCCAGCAGCCCCCAACAGGGCGGGTTGGGTCAGCCCCAGCATTTT. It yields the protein CASSPQQGGLGQPQHF.

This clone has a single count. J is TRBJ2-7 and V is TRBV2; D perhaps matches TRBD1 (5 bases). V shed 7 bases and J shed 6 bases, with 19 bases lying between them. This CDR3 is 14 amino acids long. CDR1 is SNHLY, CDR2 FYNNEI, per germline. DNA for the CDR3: TGTGCCAGCACTACTCAGGGTACACAAATCGAGCAGTACTTC. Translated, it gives CASTTQGTQIEQYF.

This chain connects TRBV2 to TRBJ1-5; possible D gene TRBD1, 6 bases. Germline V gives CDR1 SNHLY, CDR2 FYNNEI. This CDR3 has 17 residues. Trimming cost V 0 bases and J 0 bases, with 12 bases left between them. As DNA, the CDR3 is TGTGCCAGCAGTGAAGCGGGGACACGCTATAGCAATCAGCCCCAGCATTTT. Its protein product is CASSEAGTRYSNQPQHF.

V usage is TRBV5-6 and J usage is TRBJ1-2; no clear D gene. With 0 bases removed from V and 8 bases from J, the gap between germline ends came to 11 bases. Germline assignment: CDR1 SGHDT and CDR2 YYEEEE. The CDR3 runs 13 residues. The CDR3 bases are TGTGCCAGCAGCTTGGGAGGCGGATGGGGCTACACCTTC. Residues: CASSLGGGWGYTF.

DNA of the CDR3: TGTGCCAGCAGTCCCCGGTGGGGAGGGAATCAGCCCCAGCATTTT. Its translation: CASSPRWGGNQPQHF. The chain couples TRBV27 to TRBJ1-5; D gene uncertain. The germline gives CDR1 MNHEY, CDR2 SMNVEV (reference sequence). V was pared by 5 bases and J by 4 bases, with 15 bases between. The CDR3 runs 15 residues.

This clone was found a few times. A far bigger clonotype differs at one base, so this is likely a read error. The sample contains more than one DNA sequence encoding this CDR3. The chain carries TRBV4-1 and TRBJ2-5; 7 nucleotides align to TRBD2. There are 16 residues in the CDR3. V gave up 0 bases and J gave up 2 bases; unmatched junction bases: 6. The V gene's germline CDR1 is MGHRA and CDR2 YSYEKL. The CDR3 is CASSQDPAGTQETQYF. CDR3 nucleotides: TGCGCCAGCAGCCAAGACCCAGCGGGGACTCAAGAGACCCAGTACTTC.

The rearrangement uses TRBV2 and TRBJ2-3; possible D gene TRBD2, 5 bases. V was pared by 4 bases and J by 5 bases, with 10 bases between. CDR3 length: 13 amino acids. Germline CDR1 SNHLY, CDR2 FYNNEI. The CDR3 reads CASSVGRGDTQYF. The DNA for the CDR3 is TGTGCCAGCAGTGTAGGGAGAGGAGATACGCAGTATTTT.

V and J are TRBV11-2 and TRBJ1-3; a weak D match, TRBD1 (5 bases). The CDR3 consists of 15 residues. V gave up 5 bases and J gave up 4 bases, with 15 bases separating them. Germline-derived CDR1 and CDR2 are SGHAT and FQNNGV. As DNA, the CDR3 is TGTGCCAGCAGCCCAGGACACCAGGGAGGAAACACCATATATTTT. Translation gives CASSPGHQGGNTIYF.

CDR3 nucleotide sequence: TGTGCCATCCAACAGGGGTCCTTAGGCAATGAGCAGTTCTTC. Translated, it gives CAIQQGSLGNEQFF. This rearrangement joins TRBV10-3 to TRBJ2-1; TRBD1 matches 7 bases. The CDR3 consists of 14 residues. CDR1 is ENHRY, CDR2 SYGVKD, per germline. V lost 8 bases, J lost 6 bases, and 10 bases stayed unmatched.

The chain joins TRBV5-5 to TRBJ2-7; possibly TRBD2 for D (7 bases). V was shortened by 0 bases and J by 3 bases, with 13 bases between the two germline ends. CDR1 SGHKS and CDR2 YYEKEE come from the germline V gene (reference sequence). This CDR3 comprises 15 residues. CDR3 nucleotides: TGTGCCAGCAGCTTGGGATTCGGGGGGCACTACGAGCAGTACTTC. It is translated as CASSLGFGGHYEQYF.

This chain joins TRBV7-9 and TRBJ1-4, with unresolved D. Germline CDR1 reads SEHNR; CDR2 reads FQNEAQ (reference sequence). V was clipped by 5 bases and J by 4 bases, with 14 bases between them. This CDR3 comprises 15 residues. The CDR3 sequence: CASSPLGGGNEKLFF. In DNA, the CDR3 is TGTGCCAGCAGCCCCCTGGGTGGCGGTAATGAAAAACTGTTTTTT.

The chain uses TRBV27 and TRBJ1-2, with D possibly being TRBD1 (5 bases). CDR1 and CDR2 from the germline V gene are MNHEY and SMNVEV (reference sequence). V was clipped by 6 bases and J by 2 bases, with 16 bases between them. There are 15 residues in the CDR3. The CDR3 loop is CASRSAGGSNYGYTF. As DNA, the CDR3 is TGTGCCAGCAGGTCCGCCGGGGGAAGCAACTATGGCTACACCTTC.

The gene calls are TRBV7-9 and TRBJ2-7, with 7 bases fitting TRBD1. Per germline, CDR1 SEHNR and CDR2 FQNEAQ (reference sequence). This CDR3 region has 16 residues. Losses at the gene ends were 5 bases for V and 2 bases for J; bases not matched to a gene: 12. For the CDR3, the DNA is TGTGCCAGCAGCCCCCCGACAGGGCCCCAAGCCTACGAGCAGTACTTC. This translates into CASSPPTGPQAYEQYF.

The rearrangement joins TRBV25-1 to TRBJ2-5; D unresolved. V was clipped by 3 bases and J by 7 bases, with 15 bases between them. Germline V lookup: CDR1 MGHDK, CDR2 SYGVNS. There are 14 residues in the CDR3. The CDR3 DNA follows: TGTGCCAGCAGTGAGGGGTCCGGCCCCGGGACCCAGTACTTC. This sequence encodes CASSEGSGPGTQYF.

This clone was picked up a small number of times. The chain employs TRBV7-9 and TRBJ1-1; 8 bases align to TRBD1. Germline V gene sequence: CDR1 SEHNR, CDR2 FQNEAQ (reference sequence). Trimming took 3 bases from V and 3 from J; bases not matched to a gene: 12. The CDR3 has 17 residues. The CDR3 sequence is CASSLGQGAGVDTEAFF. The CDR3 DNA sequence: TGTGCCAGCAGCTTGGGGCAGGGGGCAGGGGTTGACACTGAAGCTTTCTTT.

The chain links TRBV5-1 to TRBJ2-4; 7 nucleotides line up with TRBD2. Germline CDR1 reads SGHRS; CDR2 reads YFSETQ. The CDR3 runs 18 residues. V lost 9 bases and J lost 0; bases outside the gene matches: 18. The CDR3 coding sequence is TGCGCCACCCCTAGCGGCACGGAAGACCTGTCAGCCAAAAACATTCAGTACTTC. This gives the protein CATPSGTEDLSAKNIQYF.

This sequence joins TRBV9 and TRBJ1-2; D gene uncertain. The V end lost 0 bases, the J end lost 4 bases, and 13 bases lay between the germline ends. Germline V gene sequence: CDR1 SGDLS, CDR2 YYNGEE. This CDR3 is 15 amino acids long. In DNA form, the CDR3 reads TGTGCCAGCAGCGTAGTGGTTGGACGGACCTATGGCTACACCTTC. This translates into CASSVVVGRTYGYTF.

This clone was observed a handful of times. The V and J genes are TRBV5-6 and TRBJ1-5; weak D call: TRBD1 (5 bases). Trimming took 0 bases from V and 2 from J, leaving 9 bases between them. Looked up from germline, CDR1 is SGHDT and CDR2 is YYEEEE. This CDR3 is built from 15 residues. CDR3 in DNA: TGTGCCAGCAGCTTGGAAGGGGCTGGCAATCAGCCCCAGCATTTT. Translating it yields CASSLEGAGNQPQHF.

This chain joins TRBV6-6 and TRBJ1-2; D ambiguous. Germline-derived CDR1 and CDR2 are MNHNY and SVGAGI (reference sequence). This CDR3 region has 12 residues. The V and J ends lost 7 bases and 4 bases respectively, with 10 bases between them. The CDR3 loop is CASTQAGYGYTF. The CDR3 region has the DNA TGTGCCAGCACCCAGGCGGGCTATGGCTACACCTTC.

This CDR3 reads CASRAGLGSYNEQFF. CDR3 DNA sequence: TGCGCCAGCCGCGCGGGGCTGGGGTCCTACAATGAGCAGTTCTTC. V and J are TRBV5-1 and TRBJ2-1; the D gene is possibly TRBD2 (6 bases). The CDR3 contains 15 residues. V was cut by 7 bases and J by 1 base, with 15 bases left in between. CDR1 SGHRS and CDR2 YFSETQ come from the germline V gene.

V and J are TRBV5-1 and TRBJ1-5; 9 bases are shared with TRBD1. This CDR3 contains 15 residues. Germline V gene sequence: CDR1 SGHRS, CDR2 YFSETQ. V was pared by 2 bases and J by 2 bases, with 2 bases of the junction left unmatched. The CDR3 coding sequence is TGCGCCAGCAGCTTACAGGGGGCAGGCAATCAGCCCCAGCATTTT. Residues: CASSLQGAGNQPQHF.

The CDR3 is CASSLWSSGGADTQYF. The CDR3 DNA reads as TGTGCCAGCAGTTTATGGTCTAGCGGGGGCGCAGATACGCAGTATTTT. The rearrangement uses TRBV27 and TRBJ2-3; 10 bases map to TRBD2. This CDR3 spans 16 amino acids. CDR1 and CDR2 from the germline V gene are MNHEY and SMNVEV (reference sequence). V lost 1 base and J lost 4; bases outside the gene matches: 5.

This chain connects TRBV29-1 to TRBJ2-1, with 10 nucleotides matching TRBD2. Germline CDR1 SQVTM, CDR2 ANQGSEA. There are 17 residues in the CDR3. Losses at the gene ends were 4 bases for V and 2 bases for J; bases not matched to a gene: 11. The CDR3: CSVGVVSGRWPYNEQFF. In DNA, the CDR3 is TGCAGCGTTGGTGTGGTTAGCGGGAGGTGGCCCTACAATGAGCAGTTCTTC.